The next 29 T cell receptor beta chains were all read from a single sample in a study of shared clonotypes between healthy human individuals. Assay: immunoSEQ multiplex PCR; the TCRdb copy retains only in-frame clones and omits some. Of about 1.1 million clones listed, 60% to 80% are singletons. The sequenced sample consisted of memory CD4+ T cells from PBMCs. Indicated subset: CD45RA-negative fraction. All receptors derive from a young man in good health. Some clones in this sample may be carry-over from other donors' samples.

This chain connects TRBV11-1 to TRBJ2-7; no firm D call. Trimming shortened V by 1 base and J by 1 base, and 20 bases separated the two germline ends. Germline-derived CDR1 and CDR2 are SGHAT and FQDESV (reference sequence). The CDR3 contains 18 residues. The CDR3 spells CASSLGPILADGSYEQYF. For the CDR3, the DNA is TGTGCCAGCAGCTTAGGACCGATACTGGCGGACGGGTCCTACGAGCAGTACTTC.

The chain uses TRBV2 and TRBJ2-3, with TRBD2 identical over 7 bases. Per the germline V gene, CDR1 is SNHLY and CDR2 is FYNNEI. The trim removed 8 bases at V and 2 bases at J, leaving 4 bases unmatched. This CDR3 spans 13 amino acids. CDR3 bases: TGTGCCAGCGGGCTAGCGGACACAGATACGCAGTATTTT. Translated: CASGLADTDTQYF. Supplemented by reference TRBV2 and TRBJ2-3, the full variable domain reads EPEVTQTPSHQVTQMGQEVILRCVPISNHLYFYWYRQILGQKVEFLVSFYNNEISEKSEIFDDQFSVERPDGSNFTLKIRSTKLEDSAMYFCASGLADTDTQYFGPGTRLTVL.

This chain joins TRBV6-6 and TRBJ2-7; weak D call: TRBD2 (5 bases). This CDR3 is 10 amino acids long. Per germline, CDR1 MNHNY and CDR2 SVGAGI (reference sequence). V lost 10 bases, J lost 6 bases, and 10 bases lay in between. CDR3 sequence reads: CATGLTEQYF. DNA for the CDR3: TGTGCCACAGGACTGACCGAGCAGTACTTC.

The table lists this clone with many counts. The chain is built from TRBV19 and TRBJ1-1; TRBD1 aligns across 9 bases. The CDR3 contains 14 residues. Unmatched junction bases numbered 4, after V lost 7 bases and J lost 1 base. CDR1 is LNHDA and CDR2 is SQIVND in the germline V gene (reference sequence). The CDR3 DNA reads TGTGCCAGTAAGACAGGGGGGTCGAACACTGAAGCTTTCTTT. Its protein is CASKTGGSNTEAFF.

The chain links TRBV7-2 to TRBJ2-6; no reliable D call. Germline values: CDR1 SGHTA, CDR2 FQGNSA. The V end lost 5 bases, the J end lost 2 bases, and 16 bases lay between the germline ends. This CDR3 is 17 amino acids long. CDR3 protein: CASSSNPQLAGANVLTF. The CDR3 coding sequence is TGTGCCAGCAGCAGTAATCCCCAACTCGCTGGGGCCAACGTCCTGACTTTC.

The chain links TRBV27 to TRBJ2-3; the match to TRBD2 covers 9 bases. Germline V lookup: CDR1 MNHEY, CDR2 SMNVEV (reference sequence). V trimming: 5 bases; J trimming: 6 bases; junction bases outside the gene matches: 9. This CDR3 is built from 15 residues. The CDR3: CASSLAGTSPDTQYF. CDR3 DNA sequence: TGTGCCAGCAGTCTGGCCGGGACTAGCCCCGATACGCAGTATTTT.

This clone was observed once. The same CDR3 can be traced to other DNA sequences in this sample. This rearrangement joins TRBV18 to TRBJ1-5; a weak D match, TRBD1 (5 bases). The germline CDR1 and CDR2 sequences are KGHSH and LQKENI. The CDR3 has 15 residues. The V gene lost 2 bases and the J gene lost 2 bases, with 10 bases spanning the gap. The CDR3 region is CASSPGQGGNQPQHF. CDR3 coding DNA: TGTGCCAGCTCACCAGGCCAGGGCGGCAATCAGCCCCAGCATTTT.

This clone has at least ten counts. V and J are TRBV5-3 and TRBJ2-7; 8 nucleotides agree with TRBD2. TRBV5-3 is given ORF status, its function remaining uncertain. V was clipped by 3 bases and J by 6 bases; unmatched bases: 23. The CDR3 has 19 amino acids. CDR3 sequence (DNA): TGTGCCAGAAGCTCGCCCGTTAACGACTCATCAGCGGGAGAAGGCGAGCAGTACTTC. The encoded protein is CARSSPVNDSSAGEGEQYF.

This clone was detected once. This may arise from a read error, as a much more abundant clone is one base away. Other DNA sequences in the same sample also yield this CDR3. The chain carries TRBV13 and TRBJ2-5; 10 bases are a match to TRBD1. This CDR3 is 16 amino acids long. The germline gives CDR1 PRHDT, CDR2 FYEKMQ (reference sequence). CDR3 protein: CASSSHRDRGRETQYF. In DNA, the CDR3 is TGCGCCAGCAGCTCCCACCGGGACAGGGGCAGAGAGACCCAGTACTTC.

Of note for this clone: Germline is not matched at one junction end, which may reflect a read error. Within the sample, other DNA sequences also encode this same CDR3. The chain couples TRBV18 to TRBJ1-1; D call uncertain. Per germline, CDR1 KGHSH and CDR2 LQKENI. There are 16 residues in the CDR3. This CDR3 reads CASSPRGAGTNTEAFF. The CDR3 DNA follows: TGTGCCAGCTCACCACGGGGAGCCGGAACGAACACTGAGGCTTTCTTT.

V and J are TRBV5-1 and TRBJ1-3; possible D gene TRBD1, 6 bases. CDR3 size: 16 residues. V was pared by 4 bases and J by 2 bases, with 16 bases between. Per the germline V gene, CDR1 is SGHRS and CDR2 is YFSETQ. In nucleotides, the CDR3 is TGCGCCAGCAGCGTAAGTGGGGGGCAGACTGGAAACACCATATATTTT. This sequence encodes CASSVSGGQTGNTIYF. Using reference TRBV5-1 and TRBJ1-3 for the parts outside the CDR3, the full variable domain is KAGVTQTPRYLIKTRGQQVTLSCSPISGHRSVSWYQQTPGQGLQFLFEYFSETQRNKGNFPGRFSGRQFSNSRSEMNVSTLELGDSALYLCASSVSGGQTGNTIYFGEGSWLTVV.

This chain links TRBV28 with TRBJ1-5; D ambiguous. The CDR3 is 12 amino acids. From germline, CDR1 is MDHEN and CDR2 SYDVKM. The V end was cut by 5 bases, the J end by 5 bases, with 7 bases between. DNA for the CDR3: TGTGCCAGCAGTCTTCTCCATCAGCCCCAGCATTTT. Translation gives CASSLLHQPQHF. The whole variable domain, filled in from reference TRBV28 and TRBJ1-5, reads DVKVTQSSRYLVKRTGEKVFLECVQDMDHENMFWYRQDPGLGLRLIYFSYDVKMKEKGDIPEGYSVSREKKERFSLILESASTNQTSMYLCASSLLHQPQHFGDGTRLSIL.

In this sample, this clone turned up a few times. The chain is built from TRBV2 and TRBJ1-2; D remains ambiguous. V was pared by 6 bases and J by 1 base, with 12 bases between. The germline V gene encodes CDR1 SNHLY and CDR2 FYNNEI. The CDR3 runs to 14 residues. CDR3 sequence (DNA): TGTGCCAGCAGCCCGGACGGCTTTAACTATGGCTACACCTTC. Protein product: CASSPDGFNYGYTF.

The chain employs TRBV29-1 and TRBJ2-5, with TRBD1 identical over 9 bases. This CDR3 comprises 17 residues. CDR1 and CDR2 from the germline V gene are SQVTM and ANQGSEA. The V segment lost 0 bases and the J segment 5 bases; nucleotides outside the gene matches: 13. CDR3 bases: TGCAGCGTTGAAGATCTTGGCGGACAGGGGAAAAGGGAGACCCAGTACTTC. This gives the protein CSVEDLGGQGKRETQYF.

The sample holds one count of this clone. V and J are TRBV27 and TRBJ1-1; D gene uncertain. Germline lookup yields CDR1 MNHEY and CDR2 SMNVEV (reference sequence). Trimming took 2 bases from V and 5 from J, leaving 21 bases between them. The CDR3 totals 17 residues. CDR3 protein: CASSLRRVRGVRTEAFF. CDR3 bases: TGTGCCAGCAGTTTAAGGCGTGTCCGGGGTGTTCGAACTGAAGCTTTCTTT.

The chain uses TRBV28 and TRBJ1-1; a possible D gene is TRBD1 (5 bases). The CDR3 covers 14 residues. In germline, CDR1 is MDHEN, CDR2 SYDVKM. Deletions cut 6 bases from V and 5 bases from J, with 16 bases between. The CDR3 is CASRVRGLGTEAFF. CDR3 in DNA: TGTGCCAGCAGAGTAAGGGGACTGGGGACTGAAGCTTTCTTT.

Comments on this clone: This same CDR3 is encoded by further DNA sequences in the sample. The chain carries TRBV29-1 and TRBJ2-7, with a possible D match to TRBD2 (5 bases). CDR1 and CDR2 from the germline V gene are SQVTM and ANQGSEA. V gave up 5 bases and J gave up 0 bases, with 8 bases separating them. The length of the CDR3 is 12 residues. In DNA, the CDR3 is TGCAGCGTTCGGGGAGCCTCCTACGAGCAGTACTTC. It codes for CSVRGASYEQYF.

Concerning this clone: The same CDR3 arises from other DNA sequences in this sample as well. The chain combines TRBV7-2 with TRBJ1-1; D is ambiguous. CDR1 is SGHTA and CDR2 is FQGNSA in the germline V gene. This CDR3 is built from 14 residues. V was shortened by 0 bases and J by 1 base, with 6 bases between the two germline ends. CDR3 bases: TGTGCCAGCAGCTTAGCCGGACGGAACACTGAAGCTTTCTTT. Amino acids: CASSLAGRNTEAFF.

This clone has a single count. The chain combines TRBV11-2 with TRBJ2-6; 10 nucleotides match TRBD2. Trimming removed 8 bases from V and 0 bases from J; junction bases left unmatched: 4. CDR3 length equals 16 residues. Germline CDR1 and CDR2: SGHAT and FQNNGV. The CDR3 nucleotides are TGTGCCAGCGGGACTAGCGCCCCCTCTGGGGCCAACGTCCTGACTTTC. The encoded protein is CASGTSAPSGANVLTF.

The rearrangement uses TRBV6-6 and TRBJ1-5; D uncertain. V was clipped by 5 bases and J by 4 bases, with 6 bases between them. This CDR3 is built from 12 residues. In germline, CDR1 is MNHNY, CDR2 SVGAGI (reference sequence). This CDR3 is CASSPRNQPQHF. The CDR3 region has the DNA TGTGCCAGCAGTCCCCGAAATCAGCCCCAGCATTTT.

This sequence joins TRBV29-1 and TRBJ2-7; 9 nucleotides align to TRBD1. The CDR3 spans 12 residues. Per the germline V gene, CDR1 is SQVTM and CDR2 is ANQGSEA. V lost 8 bases to trimming and J lost 7 bases; unmatched junction nucleotides: 9. For the CDR3, the DNA is TGCAGCTCCCAGACAGGGGGTGAAGAGCAGTACTTC. This gives the protein CSSQTGGEEQYF.

Of note for this clone: Other DNA sequences of this sample code for an identical CDR3. The chain uses TRBV6-5 and TRBJ2-5; D gene uncertain. Trimming shortened V by 5 bases and J by 2 bases, and 6 bases separated the two germline ends. Germline CDR1 MNHEY, CDR2 SVGAGI. This CDR3 is built from 12 residues. The CDR3 DNA reads as TGTGCCAGCAGTCGACCGCAAGAGACCCAGTACTTC. Residues: CASSRPQETQYF.

The count of this clone is one. The chain carries TRBV19 and TRBJ2-3; TRBD2 aligns across 11 bases. V trimming: 4 bases; J trimming: 12 bases; junction bases outside the gene matches: 12. The CDR3 loop spans 15 amino acids. CDR1 is LNHDA, CDR2 SQIVND, per germline (reference sequence). The DNA for the CDR3 is TGTGCCAGTAGTAACTCTGGGACTAGCGGAAACAGTCAGTATTTT. Its protein product is CASSNSGTSGNSQYF.

Regarding this clone: The sample carries other DNA sequences with the same CDR3. The chain links TRBV7-3 to TRBJ1-1, with D unclear. The V end lost 3 bases, the J end lost 0 bases, and 5 bases lay between the germline ends. Germline CDR1 SGHTA, CDR2 FQGTGA. The CDR3 contains 13 residues. The CDR3 sequence: CASSFAVNTEAFF. CDR3 nucleotides: TGTGCCAGCAGCTTCGCAGTGAACACTGAAGCTTTCTTT.

The rearrangement uses TRBV5-8 and TRBJ1-4, with a possible D match to TRBD1 (5 bases). Germline V CDR1 and CDR2: SGHTS, YDEGEE. The CDR3 loop spans 16 amino acids. The V end lost 2 bases, the J end lost 0 bases, and 11 bases lay between the germline ends. The CDR3 sequence is CASSFPGVATNEKLFF. The DNA for the CDR3 is TGTGCCAGCAGCTTCCCGGGGGTCGCAACTAATGAAAAACTGTTTTTT.

The chain's CDR3 is CASSRTSGQETQYF. DNA for the CDR3: TGTGCCAGCAGCCGTACTAGCGGGCAAGAGACCCAGTACTTC. The chain combines TRBV11-2 with TRBJ2-5, with 9 bases that match TRBD2. Trimming removed 5 bases from V and 2 bases from J; junction bases left unmatched: 3. Germline CDR1 is SGHAT and CDR2 is FQNNGV. The CDR3 length is 14 residues. The full variable domain, its missing parts supplied by reference TRBV11-2 and TRBJ2-5, is EAGVAQSPRYKIIEKRQSVAFWCNPISGHATLYWYQQILGQGPKLLIQFQNNGVVDDSQLPKDRFSAERLKGVDSTLKIQPAKLEDSAVYLCASSRTSGQETQYFGPGTRLLVL.

This clone has more than one count but fewer than ten. This chain links TRBV7-8 with TRBJ1-4; tentative D call: TRBD1 (5 bases). In germline, CDR1 is SGHVS, CDR2 FQNEAQ. Trimming took 5 bases from V and 7 from J, leaving 20 bases between them. This CDR3 spans 16 amino acids. CDR3 in amino acids: CASSGRRDRGREKLFF. CDR3 nucleotide sequence: TGTGCCAGCAGCGGACGCCGGGACCGGGGCCGTGAAAAACTGTTTTTT. Using reference TRBV7-8 and TRBJ1-4 for the parts outside the CDR3, the full variable domain is GAGVSQSPRYKVAKRGQDVALRCDPISGHVSLFWYQQALGQGPEFLTYFQNEAQLDKSGLPSDRFFAERPEGSVSTLKIQRTQQEDSAVYLCASSGRRDRGREKLFFGSGTQLSVL.

The chain employs TRBV4-1 and TRBJ2-2, with 7 positions matching TRBD2. Per germline, CDR1 MGHRA and CDR2 YSYEKL. The CDR3 covers 14 residues. The V gene end was trimmed by 6 bases and the J gene end by 6 bases; junction bases not matched to a gene: 7. The CDR3 DNA reads TGCGCCAGCAGACTAGGCACTAGCGCCGGGGAGCTGTTTTTT. Its translation: CASRLGTSAGELFF.

The gene calls are TRBV9 and TRBJ2-6, with D tentatively TRBD2 (5 bases). The V gene's germline CDR1 is SGDLS and CDR2 YYNGEE. Between the trimmed V and J ends, which lost 2 bases and 1 base, there was a span of 13 bases. The CDR3 loop spans 17 amino acids. CDR3 amino acids: CASSVGGQPSGANVLTF. The CDR3 nucleotides read TGTGCCAGCAGCGTTGGAGGCCAACCATCTGGGGCCAACGTCCTGACTTTC.